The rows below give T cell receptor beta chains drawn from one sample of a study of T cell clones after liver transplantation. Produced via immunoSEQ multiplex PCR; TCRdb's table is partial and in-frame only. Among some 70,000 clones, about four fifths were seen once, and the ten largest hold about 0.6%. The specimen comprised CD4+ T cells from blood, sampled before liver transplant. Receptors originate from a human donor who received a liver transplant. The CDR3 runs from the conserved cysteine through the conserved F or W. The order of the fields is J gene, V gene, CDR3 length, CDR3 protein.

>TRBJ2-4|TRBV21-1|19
CASSTPGTGTVLAKNIQYF
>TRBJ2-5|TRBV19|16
CASSIEGGRASETQYF
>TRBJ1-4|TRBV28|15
CASSLLGYTNEKLFF
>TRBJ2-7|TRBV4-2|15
CASSQAMQGAHEQYF
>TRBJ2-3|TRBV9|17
CASSVDGSGSLTDTQYF
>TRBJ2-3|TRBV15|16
CATSRDLDHSTDTQYF
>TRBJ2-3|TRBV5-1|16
CASSLNGGQGTDTQYF
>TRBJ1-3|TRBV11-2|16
CASTLALGPSRDTIYF
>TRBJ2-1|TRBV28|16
CASRYRTSGRGNEQFF
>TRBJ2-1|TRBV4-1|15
CASSQVTSGNNEQFF
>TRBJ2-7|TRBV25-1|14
CASSGTSGRYEQYF
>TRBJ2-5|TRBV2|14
CASSAQMGQETQYF
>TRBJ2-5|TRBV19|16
CASSIYDGVLRETQYF
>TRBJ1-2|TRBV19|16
CASSSLWTGGDYGYTF
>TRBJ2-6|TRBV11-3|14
CASSLTGGTNVLTF
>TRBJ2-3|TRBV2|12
CASSVTADTQYF
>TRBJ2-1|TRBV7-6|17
CASSLGLAGTWGNEQFF
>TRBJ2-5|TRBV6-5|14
CASSYAAAGETQYF
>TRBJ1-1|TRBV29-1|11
CSVGRYTEAFF
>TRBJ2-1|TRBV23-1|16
CASSQDSRDGYNEQFF
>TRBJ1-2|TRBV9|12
CASSDTGIGYTF
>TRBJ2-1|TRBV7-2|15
CASSLSGGGVDEQFF
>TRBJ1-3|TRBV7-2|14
CASSRDNSGNTIYF
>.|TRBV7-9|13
CASSSGRGYEQYF
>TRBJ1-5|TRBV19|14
CASSMRSSNQPQHF